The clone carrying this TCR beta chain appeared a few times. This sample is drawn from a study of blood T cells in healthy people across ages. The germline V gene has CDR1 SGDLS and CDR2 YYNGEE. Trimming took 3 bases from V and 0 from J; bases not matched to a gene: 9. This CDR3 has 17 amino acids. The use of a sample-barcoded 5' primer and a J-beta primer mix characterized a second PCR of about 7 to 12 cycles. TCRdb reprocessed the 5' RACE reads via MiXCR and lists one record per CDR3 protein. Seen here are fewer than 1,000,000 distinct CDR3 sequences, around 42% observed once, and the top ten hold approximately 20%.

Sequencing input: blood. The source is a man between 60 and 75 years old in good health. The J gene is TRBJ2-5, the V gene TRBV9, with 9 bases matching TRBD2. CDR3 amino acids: CASSAHASGEYQETQYF. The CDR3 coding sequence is TGTGCCAGCAGCGCCCACGCTAGCGGGGAGTACCAAGAGACCCAGTACTTC.